This T cell receptor (beta chain) was sequenced in a study of T cell repertoires in cytomegalovirus infection. Study information: Shared public TCR beta signatures pointed to both CMV infection and a matching HLA type.

TCRdb reprocessed the reads via MiXCR and lists one record per CDR3 protein. The sample carries 740,000 or so distinct CDR3 sequences, 35% recorded once. Germline V gene sequence: CDR1 SGHTA, CDR2 FQGTGA. This CDR3 comprises 14 residues. Trimming removed 8 bases at V and 6 bases at J, with 19 bases between. The chain employs TRBV7-3 and TRBJ1-2; D perhaps matches TRBD1 (5 bases). Sequenced input: PBMCs. The clonotype was recovered from a human donor in good health (CMV status not recorded). Some clones in this sample may be carry-over from other donors' samples. CDR3 coding DNA: TGTGCCAGCGGGGAGGGAAGTATCAGGGATGGCTACACCTTC. Its translation is CASGEGSIRDGYTF.